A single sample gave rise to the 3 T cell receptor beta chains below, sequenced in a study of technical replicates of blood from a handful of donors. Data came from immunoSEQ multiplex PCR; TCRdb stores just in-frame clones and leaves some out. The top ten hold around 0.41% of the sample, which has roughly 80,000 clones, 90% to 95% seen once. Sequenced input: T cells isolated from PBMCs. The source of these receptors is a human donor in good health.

The CDR3 DNA sequence: TGCAGCGTTGATAGTAGCGGGCCCAGCTCCTACAATGAGCAGTTCTTC. Its protein product is CSVDSSGPSSYNEQFF. The rearrangement links TRBV29-1 to TRBJ2-1; 7 bases agree with TRBD2. The CDR3 runs to 16 residues. CDR1 and CDR2 (germline): SQVTM, ANQGSEA. Unmatched junction bases numbered 8, after V lost 3 bases and J lost 0 bases.

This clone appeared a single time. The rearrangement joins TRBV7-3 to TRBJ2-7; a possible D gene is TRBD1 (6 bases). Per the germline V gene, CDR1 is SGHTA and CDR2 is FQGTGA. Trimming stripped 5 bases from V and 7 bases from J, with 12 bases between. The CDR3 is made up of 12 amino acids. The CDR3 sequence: CASSQDTGEQYF. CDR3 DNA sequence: TGTGCCAGCAGCCAGGACACAGGGGAGCAGTACTTC.

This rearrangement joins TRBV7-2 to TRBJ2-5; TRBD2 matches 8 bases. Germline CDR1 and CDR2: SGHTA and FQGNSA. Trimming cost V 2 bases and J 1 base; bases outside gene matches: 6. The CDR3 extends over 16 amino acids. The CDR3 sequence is CASSLMTSESQETQYF. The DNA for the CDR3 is TGTGCCAGCAGCTTAATGACTAGCGAGTCCCAAGAGACCCAGTACTTC.